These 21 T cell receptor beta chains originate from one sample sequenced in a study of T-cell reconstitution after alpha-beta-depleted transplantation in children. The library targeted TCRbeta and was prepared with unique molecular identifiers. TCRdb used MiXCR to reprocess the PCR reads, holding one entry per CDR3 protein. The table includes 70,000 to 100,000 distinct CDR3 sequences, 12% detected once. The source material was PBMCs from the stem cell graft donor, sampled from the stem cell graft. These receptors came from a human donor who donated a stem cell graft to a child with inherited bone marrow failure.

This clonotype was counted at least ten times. The CDR3 protein is CASSLGVGGGQETQYF. The DNA of the CDR3 is TGTGCCAGCAGCTTAGGGGTCGGGGGGGGGCAAGAGACCCAGTACTTC. The genes are TRBV7-3 and TRBJ2-5; 8 bases line up with TRBD2. The CDR3 runs to 16 residues. Germline-derived CDR1 and CDR2 are SGHTA and FQGTGA. With 2 bases clipped from V and 2 bases from J, the junction kept 7 bases outside the gene matches.

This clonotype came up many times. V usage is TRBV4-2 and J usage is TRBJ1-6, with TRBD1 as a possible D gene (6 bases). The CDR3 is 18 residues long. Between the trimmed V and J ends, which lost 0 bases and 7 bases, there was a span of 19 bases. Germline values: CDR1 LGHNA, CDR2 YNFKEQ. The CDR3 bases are TGTGCCAGCAGCCAAGAATGGATTCCCACGGGGGGCAATTCACCCCTCCACTTT. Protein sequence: CASSQEWIPTGGNSPLHF.

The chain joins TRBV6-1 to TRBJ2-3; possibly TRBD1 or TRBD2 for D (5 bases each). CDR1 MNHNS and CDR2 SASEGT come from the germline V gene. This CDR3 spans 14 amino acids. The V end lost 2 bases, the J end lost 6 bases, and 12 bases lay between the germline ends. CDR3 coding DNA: TGTGCCAGCAGTGAAAGGGGAGCGGTGGATACGCAGTATTTT. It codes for CASSERGAVDTQYF.

Here the CDR3 DNA reads TGTGCCAGCAGTACCCTGACAGGCTCCGGTCAGCCCCAGCATTTT. This gives the protein CASSTLTGSGQPQHF. The chain links TRBV28 to TRBJ1-5, with D perhaps TRBD1 (6 bases). Per germline, CDR1 MDHEN and CDR2 SYDVKM. This CDR3 has 15 residues. Trimming stripped 5 bases from V and 6 bases from J, with 17 bases between. Full variable domain (missing parts from reference TRBV28 and TRBJ1-5): DVKVTQSSRYLVKRTGEKVFLECVQDMDHENMFWYRQDPGLGLRLIYFSYDVKMKEKGDIPEGYSVSREKKERFSLILESASTNQTSMYLCASSTLTGSGQPQHFGDGTRLSIL.

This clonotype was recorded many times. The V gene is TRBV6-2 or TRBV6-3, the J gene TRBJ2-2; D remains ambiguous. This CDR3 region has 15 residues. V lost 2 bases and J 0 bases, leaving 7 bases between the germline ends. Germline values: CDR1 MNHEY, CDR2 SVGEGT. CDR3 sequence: CASSYIDANTGELFF. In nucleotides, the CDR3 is TGTGCCAGCAGTTACATCGACGCGAACACCGGGGAGCTGTTTTTT.

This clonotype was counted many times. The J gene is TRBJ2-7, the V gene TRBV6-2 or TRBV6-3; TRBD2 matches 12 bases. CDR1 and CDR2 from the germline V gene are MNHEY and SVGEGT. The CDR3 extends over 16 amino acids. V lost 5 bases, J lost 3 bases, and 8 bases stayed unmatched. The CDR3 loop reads CASSHFLLAGGYEQYF. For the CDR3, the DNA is TGTGCCAGCAGTCACTTCTTACTAGCGGGAGGCTACGAGCAGTACTTC.

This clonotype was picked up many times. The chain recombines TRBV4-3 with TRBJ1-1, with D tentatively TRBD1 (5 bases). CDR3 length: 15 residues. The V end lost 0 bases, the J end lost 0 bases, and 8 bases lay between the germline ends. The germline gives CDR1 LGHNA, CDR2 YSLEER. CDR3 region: CASSQDGGMNTEAFF. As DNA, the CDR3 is TGCGCCAGCAGCCAAGATGGGGGAATGAACACTGAAGCTTTCTTT.

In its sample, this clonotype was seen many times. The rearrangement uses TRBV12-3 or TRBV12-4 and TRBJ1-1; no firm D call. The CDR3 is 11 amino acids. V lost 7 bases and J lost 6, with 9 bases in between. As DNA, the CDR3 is TGTGCCAGCACCCTTATTTCTGAAGCTTTCTTT. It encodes CASTLISEAFF.

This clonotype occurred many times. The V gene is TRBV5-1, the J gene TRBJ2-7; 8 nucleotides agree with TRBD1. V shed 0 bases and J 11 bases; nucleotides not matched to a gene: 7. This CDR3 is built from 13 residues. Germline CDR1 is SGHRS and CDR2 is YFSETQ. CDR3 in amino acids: CASSLDTGGSEYF. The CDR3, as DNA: TGCGCCAGCAGCTTGGATACAGGGGGTTCAGAGTACTTC. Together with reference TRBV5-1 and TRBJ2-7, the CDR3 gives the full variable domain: KAGVTQTPRYLIKTRGQQVTLSCSPISGHRSVSWYQQTPGQGLQFLFEYFSETQRNKGNFPGRFSGRQFSNSRSEMNVSTLELGDSALYLCASSLDTGGSEYFGPGTRLTVT.

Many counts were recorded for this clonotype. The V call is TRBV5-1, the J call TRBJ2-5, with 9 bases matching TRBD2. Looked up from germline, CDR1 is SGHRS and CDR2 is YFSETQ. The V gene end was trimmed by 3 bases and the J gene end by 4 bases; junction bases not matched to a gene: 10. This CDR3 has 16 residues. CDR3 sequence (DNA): TGCGCCAGCAGCTGGGGGACTAGCAGAATTGGAGAGACCCAGTACTTC. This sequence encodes CASSWGTSRIGETQYF.

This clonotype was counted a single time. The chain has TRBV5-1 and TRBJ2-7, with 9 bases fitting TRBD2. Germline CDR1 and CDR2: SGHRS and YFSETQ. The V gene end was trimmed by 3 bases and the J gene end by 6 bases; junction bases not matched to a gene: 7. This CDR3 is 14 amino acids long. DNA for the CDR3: TGCGCCAGCAGCTCAGGGCGGGAGGGCCCCGAGCAGTACTTC. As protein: CASSSGREGPEQYF.

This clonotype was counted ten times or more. CDR3 in DNA: TGTGCCAGCAGCCCTACACGGGATTCATTGAATGAGCAGTTCTTC. Amino acid sequence: CASSPTRDSLNEQFF. The chain carries TRBV3-1 and TRBJ2-1, with TRBD2 as a possible D gene (5 bases). Germline V lookup: CDR1 LGHDT, CDR2 YNNKEL (reference sequence). Trimming took off 4 bases at V and 7 bases at J, with 17 bases between the two ends. CDR3 length equals 15 residues.

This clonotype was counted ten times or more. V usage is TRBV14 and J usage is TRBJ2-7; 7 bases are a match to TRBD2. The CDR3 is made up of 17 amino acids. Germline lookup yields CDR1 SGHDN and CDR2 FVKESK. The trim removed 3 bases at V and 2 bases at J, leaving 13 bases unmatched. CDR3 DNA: TGTGCCAGCAGCCATTTCGGGTTGAGGAGCGGGACCTACGAGCAGTACTTC. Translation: CASSHFGLRSGTYEQYF. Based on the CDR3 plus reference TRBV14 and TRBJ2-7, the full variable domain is EAGVTQFPSHSVIEKGQTVTLRCDPISGHDNLYWYRRVMGKEIKFLLHFVKESKQDESGMPNNRFLAERTGGTYSTLKVQPAELEDSGVYFCASSHFGLRSGTYEQYFGPGTRLTVT.

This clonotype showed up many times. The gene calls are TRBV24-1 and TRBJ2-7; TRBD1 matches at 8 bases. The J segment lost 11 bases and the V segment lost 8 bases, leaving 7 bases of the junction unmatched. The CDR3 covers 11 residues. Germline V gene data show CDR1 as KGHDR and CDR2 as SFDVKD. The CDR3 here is CATMDRAYEYF. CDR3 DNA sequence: TGTGCCACCATGGACAGGGCCTACGAGTACTTC.

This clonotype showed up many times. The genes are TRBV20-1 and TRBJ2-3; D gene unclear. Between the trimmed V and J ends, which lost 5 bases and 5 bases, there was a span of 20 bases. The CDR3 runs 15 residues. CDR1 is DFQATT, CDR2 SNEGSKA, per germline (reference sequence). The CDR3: CSARPSFFTRDTQYF. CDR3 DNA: TGCAGTGCTCGACCTAGTTTTTTCACCAGAGATACGCAGTATTTT.

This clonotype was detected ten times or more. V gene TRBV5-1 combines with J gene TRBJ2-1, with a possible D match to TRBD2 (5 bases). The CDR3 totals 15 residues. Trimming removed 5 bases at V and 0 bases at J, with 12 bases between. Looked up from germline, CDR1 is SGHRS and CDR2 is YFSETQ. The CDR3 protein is CASSSDSTSYNEQFF. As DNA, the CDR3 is TGCGCCAGCAGTTCGGACTCCACCTCCTACAATGAGCAGTTCTTC. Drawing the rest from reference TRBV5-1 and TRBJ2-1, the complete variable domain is KAGVTQTPRYLIKTRGQQVTLSCSPISGHRSVSWYQQTPGQGLQFLFEYFSETQRNKGNFPGRFSGRQFSNSRSEMNVSTLELGDSALYLCASSSDSTSYNEQFFGPGTRLTVL.

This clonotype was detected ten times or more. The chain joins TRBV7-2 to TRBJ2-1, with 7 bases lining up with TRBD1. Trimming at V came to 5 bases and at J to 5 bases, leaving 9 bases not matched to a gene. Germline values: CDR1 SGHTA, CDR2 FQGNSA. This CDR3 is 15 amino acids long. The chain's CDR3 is CASSPGDRANNEQFF. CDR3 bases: TGTGCCAGCAGCCCGGGCGACAGGGCGAACAATGAGCAGTTCTTC.

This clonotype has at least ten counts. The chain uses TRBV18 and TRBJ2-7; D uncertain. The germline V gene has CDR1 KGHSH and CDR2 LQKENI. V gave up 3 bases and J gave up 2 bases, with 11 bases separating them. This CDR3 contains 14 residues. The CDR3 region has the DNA TGTGCCAGCTCACCTACAGCCGAAACCTACGAGCAGTACTTC. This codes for CASSPTAETYEQYF.

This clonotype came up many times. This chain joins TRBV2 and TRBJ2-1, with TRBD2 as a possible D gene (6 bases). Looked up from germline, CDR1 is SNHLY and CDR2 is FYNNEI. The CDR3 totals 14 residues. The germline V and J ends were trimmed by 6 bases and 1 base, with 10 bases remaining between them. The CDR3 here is CASRPGLSYNEQFF. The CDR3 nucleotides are TGTGCCAGCAGGCCGGGACTTTCCTACAATGAGCAGTTCTTC.

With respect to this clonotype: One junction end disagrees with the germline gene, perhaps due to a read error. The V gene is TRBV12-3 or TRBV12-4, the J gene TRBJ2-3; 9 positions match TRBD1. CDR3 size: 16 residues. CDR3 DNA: TGTGCCAGCCGTTTATGGGACAGGGAAGGGACAGATACGCAGTATTTT. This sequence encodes CASRLWDREGTDTQYF.

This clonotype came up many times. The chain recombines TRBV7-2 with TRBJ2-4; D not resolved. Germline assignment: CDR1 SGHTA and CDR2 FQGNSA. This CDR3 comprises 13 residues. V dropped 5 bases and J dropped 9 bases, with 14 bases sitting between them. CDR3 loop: CASSPRQEGIQYF. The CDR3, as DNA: TGTGCCAGCAGCCCCCGTCAAGAAGGCATTCAGTACTTC.